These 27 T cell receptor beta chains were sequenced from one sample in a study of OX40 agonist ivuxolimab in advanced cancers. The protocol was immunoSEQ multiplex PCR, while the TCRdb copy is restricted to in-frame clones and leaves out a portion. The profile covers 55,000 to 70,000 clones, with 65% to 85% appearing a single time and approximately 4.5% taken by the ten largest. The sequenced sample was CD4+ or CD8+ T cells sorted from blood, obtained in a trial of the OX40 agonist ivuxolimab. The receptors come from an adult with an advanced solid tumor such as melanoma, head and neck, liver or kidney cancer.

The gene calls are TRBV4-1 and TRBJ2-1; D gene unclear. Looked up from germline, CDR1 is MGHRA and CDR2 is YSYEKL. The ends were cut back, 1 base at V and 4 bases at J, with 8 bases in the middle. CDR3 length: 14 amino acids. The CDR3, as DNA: TGCGCCAGCAGCCAAGTATTGACTTACAATGAGCAGTTCTTC. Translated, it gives CASSQVLTYNEQFF.

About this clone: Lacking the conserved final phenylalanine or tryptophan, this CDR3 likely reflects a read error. The CDR3 DNA sequence: TGTGCCAGCAGTAACAGGGTGGGTGTCTATGGCTACACCCTC. Translated: CASSNRVGVYGYTL. The chain recombines TRBV6-1 with TRBJ1-2, with D perhaps TRBD1 (6 bases). Between the trimmed V and J ends, which lost 5 bases and 4 bases, there was a span of 14 bases. Germline CDR1 MNHNS, CDR2 SASEGT. This CDR3 spans 14 amino acids.

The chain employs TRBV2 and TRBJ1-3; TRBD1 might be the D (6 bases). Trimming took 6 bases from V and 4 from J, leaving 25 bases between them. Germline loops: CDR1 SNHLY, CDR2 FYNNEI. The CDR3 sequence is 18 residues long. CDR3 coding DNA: TGTGCCAGCAGAAGGACAGCTGCCGTCGGGATTAGCGGAAACACCATATATTTT. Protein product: CASRRTAAVGISGNTIYF.

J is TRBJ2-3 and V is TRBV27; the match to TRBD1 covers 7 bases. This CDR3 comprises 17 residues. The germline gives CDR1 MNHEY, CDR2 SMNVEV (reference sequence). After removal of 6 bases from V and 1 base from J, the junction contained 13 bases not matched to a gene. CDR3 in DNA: TGTGCCAGCAGATTCCAGACAGGGACATTAGGCACAGATACGCAGTATTTT. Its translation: CASRFQTGTLGTDTQYF.

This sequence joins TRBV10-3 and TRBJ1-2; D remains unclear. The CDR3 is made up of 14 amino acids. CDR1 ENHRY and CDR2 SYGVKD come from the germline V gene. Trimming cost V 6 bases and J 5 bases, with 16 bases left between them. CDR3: CAISDTDRDYGYTF. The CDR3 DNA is TGTGCCATCAGCGATACGGACCGAGATTATGGCTACACCTTC.

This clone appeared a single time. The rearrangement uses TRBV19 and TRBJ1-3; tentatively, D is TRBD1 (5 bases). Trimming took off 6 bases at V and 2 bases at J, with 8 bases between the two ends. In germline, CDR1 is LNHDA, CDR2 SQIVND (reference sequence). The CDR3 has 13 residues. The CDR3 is CASRTVPGNTIYF. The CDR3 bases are TGTGCCAGTAGGACAGTCCCTGGAAACACCATATATTTT.

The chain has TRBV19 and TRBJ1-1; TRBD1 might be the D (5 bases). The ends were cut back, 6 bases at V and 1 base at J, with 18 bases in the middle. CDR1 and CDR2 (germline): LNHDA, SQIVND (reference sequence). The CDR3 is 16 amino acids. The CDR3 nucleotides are TGTGCCAGTAGAGGATCAAGAGGGGCAAAGAACACTGAAGCTTTCTTT. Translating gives CASRGSRGAKNTEAFF. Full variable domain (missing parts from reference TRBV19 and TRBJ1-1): DGGITQSPKYLFRKEGQNVTLSCEQNLNHDAMYWYRQDPGQGLRLIYYSQIVNDFQKGDIAEGYSVSREKKESFPLTVTSAQKNPTAFYLCASRGSRGAKNTEAFFGQGTRLTVV.

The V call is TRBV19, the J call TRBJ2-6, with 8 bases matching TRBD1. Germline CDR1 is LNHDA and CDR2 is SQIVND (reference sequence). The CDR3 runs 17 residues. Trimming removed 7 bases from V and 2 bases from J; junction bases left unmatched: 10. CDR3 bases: TGTGCCAGTAAAAGGCCACAGGGGGTAGCTGGGGCCAACGTCCTGACTTTC. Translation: CASKRPQGVAGANVLTF.

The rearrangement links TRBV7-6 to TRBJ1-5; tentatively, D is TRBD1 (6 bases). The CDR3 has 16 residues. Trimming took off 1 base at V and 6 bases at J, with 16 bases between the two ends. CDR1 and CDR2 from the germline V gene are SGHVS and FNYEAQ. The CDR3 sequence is CASSLVSGGGSQPQHF. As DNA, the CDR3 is TGTGCCAGCAGCTTAGTGTCGGGGGGCGGCTCTCAGCCCCAGCATTTT.

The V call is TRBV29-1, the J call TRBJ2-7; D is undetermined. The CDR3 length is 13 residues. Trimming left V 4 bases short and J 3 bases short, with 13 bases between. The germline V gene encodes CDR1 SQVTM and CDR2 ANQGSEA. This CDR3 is CSVVNPAVYEQYF. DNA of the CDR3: TGCAGCGTTGTAAACCCGGCGGTCTACGAGCAGTACTTC.

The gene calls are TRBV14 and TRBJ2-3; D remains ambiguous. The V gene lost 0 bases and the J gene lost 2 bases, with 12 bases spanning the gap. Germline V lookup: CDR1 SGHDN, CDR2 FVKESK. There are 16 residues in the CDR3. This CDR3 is CASSQDRGSFTDTQYF. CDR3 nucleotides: TGTGCCAGCAGCCAAGATCGTGGCAGTTTCACAGATACGCAGTATTTT.

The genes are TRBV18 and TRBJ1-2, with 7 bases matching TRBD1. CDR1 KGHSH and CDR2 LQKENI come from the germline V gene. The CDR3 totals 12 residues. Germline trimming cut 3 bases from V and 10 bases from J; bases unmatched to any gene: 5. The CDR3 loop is CASSPRQGVYTF. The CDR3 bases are TGTGCCAGCTCACCTCGACAGGGCGTCTACACCTTC.

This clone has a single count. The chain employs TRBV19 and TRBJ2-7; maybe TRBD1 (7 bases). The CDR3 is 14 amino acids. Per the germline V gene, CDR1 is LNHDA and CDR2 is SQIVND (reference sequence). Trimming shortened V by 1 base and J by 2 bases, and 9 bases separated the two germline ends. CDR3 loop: CASSIAGGTYEQYF. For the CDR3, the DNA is TGTGCCAGTAGTATAGCAGGGGGGACCTACGAGCAGTACTTC. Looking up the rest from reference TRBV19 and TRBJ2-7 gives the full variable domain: DGGITQSPKYLFRKEGQNVTLSCEQNLNHDAMYWYRQDPGQGLRLIYYSQIVNDFQKGDIAEGYSVSREKKESFPLTVTSAQKNPTAFYLCASSIAGGTYEQYFGPGTRLTVT.

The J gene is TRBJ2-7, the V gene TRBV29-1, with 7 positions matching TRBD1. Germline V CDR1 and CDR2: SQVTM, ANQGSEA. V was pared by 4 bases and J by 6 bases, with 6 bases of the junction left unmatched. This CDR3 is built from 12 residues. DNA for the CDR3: TGCAGCGTTGGGACAGGCCAACGCGAGCAGTACTTC. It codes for CSVGTGQREQYF.

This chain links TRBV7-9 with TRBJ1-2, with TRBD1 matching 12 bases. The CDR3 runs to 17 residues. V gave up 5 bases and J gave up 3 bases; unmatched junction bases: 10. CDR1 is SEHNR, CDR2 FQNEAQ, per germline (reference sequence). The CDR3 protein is CASSQTGQGAAHYGYTF. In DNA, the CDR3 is TGTGCCAGCAGCCAAACGGGACAGGGGGCCGCGCACTATGGCTACACCTTC.

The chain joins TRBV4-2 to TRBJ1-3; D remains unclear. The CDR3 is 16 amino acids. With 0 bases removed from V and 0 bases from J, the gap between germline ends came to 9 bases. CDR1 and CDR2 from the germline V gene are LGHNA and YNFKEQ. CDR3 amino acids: CASSQDPGSSGNTIYF. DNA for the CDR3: TGTGCCAGCAGCCAAGACCCGGGAAGCTCTGGAAACACCATATATTTT.

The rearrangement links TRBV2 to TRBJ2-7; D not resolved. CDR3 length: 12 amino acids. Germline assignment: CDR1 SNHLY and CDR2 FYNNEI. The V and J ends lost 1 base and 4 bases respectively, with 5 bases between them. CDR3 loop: CASSEGVYEQYF. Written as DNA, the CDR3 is TGTGCCAGCAGTGAAGGGGTTTACGAGCAGTACTTC.

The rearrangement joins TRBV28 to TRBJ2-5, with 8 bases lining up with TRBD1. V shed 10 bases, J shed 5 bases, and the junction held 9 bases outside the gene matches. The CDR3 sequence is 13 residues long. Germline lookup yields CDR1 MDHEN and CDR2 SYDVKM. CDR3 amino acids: CAIKTGVRETQYF. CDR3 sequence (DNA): TGTGCCATCAAGACAGGGGTTAGGGAGACCCAGTACTTC.

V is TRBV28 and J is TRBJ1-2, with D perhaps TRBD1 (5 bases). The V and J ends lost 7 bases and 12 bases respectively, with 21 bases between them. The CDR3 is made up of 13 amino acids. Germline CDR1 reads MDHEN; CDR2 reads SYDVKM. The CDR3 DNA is TGTGCCAGCACCCTACCTTTGGGGCGTTCGCACACCTTC. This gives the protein CASTLPLGRSHTF.

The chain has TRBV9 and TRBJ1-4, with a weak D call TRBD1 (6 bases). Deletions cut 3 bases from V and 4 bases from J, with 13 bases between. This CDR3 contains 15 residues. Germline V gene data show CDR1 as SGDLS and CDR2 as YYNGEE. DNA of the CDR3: TGTGCCAGCAGCGCCTTCGGACAGATTAATGAAAAACTGTTTTTT. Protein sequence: CASSAFGQINEKLFF.

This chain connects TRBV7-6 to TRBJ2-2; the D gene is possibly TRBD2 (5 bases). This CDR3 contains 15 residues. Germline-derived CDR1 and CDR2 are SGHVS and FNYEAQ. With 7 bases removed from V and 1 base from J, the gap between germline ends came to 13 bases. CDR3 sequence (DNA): TGTGCCAGCAACCCCGGGAACCTGAACACCGGGGAGCTGTTTTTT. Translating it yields CASNPGNLNTGELFF.

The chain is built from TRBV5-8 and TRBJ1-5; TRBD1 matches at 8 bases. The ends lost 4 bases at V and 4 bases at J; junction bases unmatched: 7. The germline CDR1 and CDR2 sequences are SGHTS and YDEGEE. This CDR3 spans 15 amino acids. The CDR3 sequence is CASSPGQDFNQPQHF. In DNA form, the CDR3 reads TGTGCCAGCAGCCCGGGACAGGACTTTAATCAGCCCCAGCATTTT.

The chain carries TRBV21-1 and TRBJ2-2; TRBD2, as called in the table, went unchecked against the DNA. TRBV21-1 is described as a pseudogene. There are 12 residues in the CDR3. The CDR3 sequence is CASSGGPGELFF. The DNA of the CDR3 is TGTGCCAGCAGCGGAGGGCCCGGGGAGCTGTTTTTT.

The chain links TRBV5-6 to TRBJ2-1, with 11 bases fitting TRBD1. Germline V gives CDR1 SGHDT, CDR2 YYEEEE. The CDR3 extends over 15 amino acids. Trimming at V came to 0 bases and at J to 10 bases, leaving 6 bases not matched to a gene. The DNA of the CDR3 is TGTGCCAGCAGCTTGGGGGACAGGGGGATCCCGGAGCAGTTCTTC. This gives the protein CASSLGDRGIPEQFF.

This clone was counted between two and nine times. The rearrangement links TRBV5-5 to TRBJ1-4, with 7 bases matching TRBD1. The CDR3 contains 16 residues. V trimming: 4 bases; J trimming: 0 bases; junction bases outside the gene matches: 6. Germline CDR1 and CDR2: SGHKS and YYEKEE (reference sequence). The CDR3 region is CASSLSTGSTNEKLFF. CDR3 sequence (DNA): TGTGCCAGCAGCCTCTCGACAGGGTCAACTAATGAAAAACTGTTTTTT.

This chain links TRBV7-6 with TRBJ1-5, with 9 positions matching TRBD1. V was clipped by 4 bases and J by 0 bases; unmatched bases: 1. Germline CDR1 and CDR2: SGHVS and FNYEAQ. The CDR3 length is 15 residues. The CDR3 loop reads CASSSGQGSNQPQHF. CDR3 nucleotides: TGTGCCAGCAGCTCGGGACAGGGTAGCAATCAGCCCCAGCATTTT. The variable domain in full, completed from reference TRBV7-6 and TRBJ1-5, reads GAGVSQSPRYKVTKRGQDVALRCDPISGHVSLYWYRQALGQGPEFLTYFNYEAQQDKSGLPNDRFSAERPEGSISTLTIQRTEQRDSAMYRCASSSGQGSNQPQHFGDGTRLSIL.

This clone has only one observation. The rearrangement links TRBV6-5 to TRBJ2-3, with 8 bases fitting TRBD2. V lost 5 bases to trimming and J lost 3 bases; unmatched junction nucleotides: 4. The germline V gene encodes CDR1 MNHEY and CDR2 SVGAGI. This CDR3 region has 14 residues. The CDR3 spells CASSKRGGTDTQYF. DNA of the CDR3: TGTGCCAGCAGTAAACGGGGGGGGACAGATACGCAGTATTTT.